The 5 T cell receptor beta chains given below trace back to one sample, sequenced in a study of blood T cell repertoires in COVID-19. Some clones are missing from TCRdb's copy, which holds only in-frame ones; the method was immunoSEQ multiplex PCR. The table records 190,000 or so clones, 80% to 90% of them present only once. The sequenced material came from peripheral blood. The receptors were gathered from a woman between 70 and 85 years old with acute or convalescent COVID-19.

The chain joins TRBV6-6 to TRBJ2-3; D unresolved. Germline CDR1 reads MNHNY; CDR2 reads SVGAGI (reference sequence). CDR3 size: 13 residues. V lost 6 bases, J lost 4 bases, and 11 bases lay in between. Here the CDR3 DNA reads TGTGCCAGCAGGGCCTCGGGTGCAGATACGCAGTATTTT. This gives the protein CASRASGADTQYF.

The chain recombines TRBV7-7 with TRBJ2-3, with 9 bases aligning to TRBD1. The CDR3 totals 17 residues. Trimming at V came to 4 bases and at J to 3 bases, leaving 11 bases not matched to a gene. The germline V gene has CDR1 SSHAT and CDR2 FNYEAQ (reference sequence). The CDR3 DNA is TGTGCCAGCAGCTCCCTACCGGGACAGGGTATGACAGATACGCAGTATTTT. It is translated as CASSSLPGQGMTDTQYF.

V is TRBV12-3 or TRBV12-4 and J is TRBJ1-2; TRBD1 is a possible D gene (6 bases). The CDR3 totals 13 residues. The V end lost 4 bases, the J end lost 4 bases, and 10 bases lay between the germline ends. CDR3 region: CASSSQGFYGYTF. As DNA, the CDR3 is TGTGCCAGCAGTTCACAGGGATTCTATGGCTACACCTTC.

The chain joins TRBV6-5 to TRBJ2-5, with D perhaps matching TRBD1 (5 bases). This CDR3 comprises 12 residues. Per germline, CDR1 MNHEY and CDR2 SVGAGI. Trimming stripped 6 bases from V and 5 bases from J, with 10 bases between. This CDR3 reads CASSPQGETQYF. The CDR3 DNA is TGTGCCAGCAGCCCCCAGGGTGAGACCCAGTACTTC.

The chain joins TRBV6-6 to TRBJ2-5; D may be TRBD2 (6 bases). Germline loops: CDR1 MNHNY, CDR2 SVGAGI (reference sequence). Trimming removed 4 bases from V and 9 bases from J, with 15 bases in between. The CDR3 totals 13 residues. Written as DNA, the CDR3 is TGTGCCAGCAGTTTCGAGGGCGGGGCGTCCCAGTACTTC. It is translated as CASSFEGGASQYF.